This record covers a single T cell receptor beta chain. The target antigen is unknown. The sample comes from a study of cytomegalovirus exposure and HLA in healthy donors. Whole-study findings and limits: Cytomegalovirus status was reportedly diagnosed by the classifier with high specificity and sensitivity. It was in a later analysis that TCR association rates were seen to vary by HLA locus, highest for DRB1 and lowest for HLA-C. Roughly uniform sequencing depth across donors was assumed, possibly incorrectly. A few chains linked to CMV were shown in vitro to be specific for CMV antigens.

The study ran its PCR with 60 Vbeta and 13 Jbeta primers. Generated by immunoSEQ multiplex PCR, the TCRdb table keeps only in-frame clones and is missing some. The sample contains hundreds of thousands of clones, about 79% of which appear only once. Germline loops: CDR1 SGHTA, CDR2 FQGNSA. With V trimmed by 7 bases and J by 4 bases, 4 bases remained unmatched. This CDR3 has 15 amino acids. The sample comprised PBMCs. V and J are TRBV7-2 and TRBJ1-6; 10 positions match TRBD1. This TCR was recovered from a man between 18 and 35 years old in good health and CMV-seronegative. In DNA, the CDR3 is TGTGCCAGCAAGATGGGACAGGGGTATAATTCACCCCTCCACTTT. Its protein product is CASKMGQGYNSPLHF. The complete variable domain, with remaining parts taken from reference TRBV7-2 and TRBJ1-6, reads GAGVSQSPSNKVTEKGKDVELRCDPISGHTALYWYRQSLGQGLEFLIYFQGNSAPDKSGLPSDRFSAERTGGSVSTLTIQRTQQEDSAVYLCASKMGQGYNSPLHFGNGTRLTVT.